Listed here are 15 T cell receptor beta chains from one sample, sequenced in a study of neurological immune-mediated disorders. Via MiXCR, TCRdb re-called the 5' RACE reads, giving one row per CDR3 protein. This sample has fewer than 20,000 distinct CDR3 sequences, with roughly 15% found just once. Sequencing was performed on CD4+ T cells from blood. These receptors were obtained from a woman aged 55-75 years with HTLV-1-associated myelopathy (HAM/TSP).

This clonotype was recorded many times. The chain recombines TRBV20-1 with TRBJ2-1; 8 bases line up with TRBD2. V lost 1 base, J lost 4 bases, and 12 bases stayed unmatched. The length of the CDR3 is 17 residues. Germline V gives CDR1 DFQATT, CDR2 SNEGSKA (reference sequence). The CDR3 region has the DNA TGCAGTGCTAGAGGGGGTAGCGGGGTCCCCTCTTACAATGAGCAGTTCTTC. It specifies CSARGGSGVPSYNEQFF.

This clonotype has ten or more counts. The genes are TRBV7-9 and TRBJ2-1, with D hard to call. This CDR3 is 12 amino acids long. The V gene lost 8 bases and the J gene lost 8 bases, with 13 bases spanning the gap. From germline, CDR1 is SEHNR and CDR2 FQNEAQ (reference sequence). Here the CDR3 reads CASRRVEHEQFF. DNA of the CDR3: TGTGCCAGCCGTAGGGTGGAACATGAGCAGTTCTTC.

This clonotype was counted at least ten times. J is TRBJ2-2 and V is TRBV7-2, with D possibly being TRBD1 or TRBD2 (5 bases each). Trimming cost V 3 bases and J 1 base, with 6 bases left between them. The CDR3 runs 14 residues. Germline V gene data show CDR1 as SGHTA and CDR2 as FQGNSA. CDR3 amino acids: CASSLGRNTGELFF. The CDR3, as DNA: TGTGCCAGCAGCTTGGGACGGAACACCGGGGAGCTGTTTTTT.

In this sample, this clonotype turned up many times. As DNA, the CDR3 is TGCGCCAGCAGCTTGGCTACTAGCGGAGATACGCAGTATTTT. As protein: CASSLATSGDTQYF. The chain has TRBV5-1 and TRBJ2-3; 8 nucleotides align to TRBD2. The trim removed 0 bases at V and 5 bases at J, leaving 2 bases unmatched. This CDR3 contains 14 residues. The germline V gene has CDR1 SGHRS and CDR2 YFSETQ.

At least ten counts were recorded for this clonotype. This chain connects TRBV11-2 to TRBJ1-1; no clear D gene. CDR1 SGHAT and CDR2 FQNNGV come from the germline V gene. V lost 5 bases and J lost 5, with 9 bases in between. CDR3 length: 12 residues. The CDR3 coding sequence is TGTGCCAGCAGCGATCTGGGGACTGAAGCTTTCTTT. Translation: CASSDLGTEAFF.

This clonotype occurred many times. This chain connects TRBV20-1 to TRBJ1-3; D is unresolved. CDR3 length: 15 residues. Germline V CDR1 and CDR2: DFQATT, SNEGSKA (reference sequence). Deletions cut 1 base from V and 4 bases from J, with 14 bases between. CDR3 in amino acids: CSARVGWEPGNTIYF. The DNA of the CDR3 is TGCAGTGCTAGAGTAGGATGGGAGCCCGGAAACACCATATATTTT.

The table lists this clonotype with many counts. The chain recombines TRBV20-1 with TRBJ1-1; D is uncertain. The CDR3 is 13 residues long. V was pared by 6 bases and J by 1 base, with 12 bases between. Germline assignment: CDR1 DFQATT and CDR2 SNEGSKA (reference sequence). The CDR3 sequence: CSAAKVGNTEAFF. DNA for the CDR3: TGCAGTGCCGCCAAGGTTGGGAACACTGAAGCTTTCTTT.

On this clonotype: One junction end disagrees with the germline gene, perhaps due to a read error. This rearrangement joins TRBV4-3 to TRBJ1-1, with D perhaps matching TRBD1 (6 bases). The V gene's germline CDR1 is LGHNA and CDR2 YSLEER. The CDR3 sequence is 14 residues long. The CDR3 reads CASSQVVGGTEALF. CDR3 DNA sequence: TGCGCCAGCAGCCAAGTCGTAGGGGGTACTGAAGCTTTATTT.

This clonotype was found many times. The chain employs TRBV5-1 and TRBJ1-5; a weak D match, TRBD1 (6 bases). The CDR3 totals 15 residues. Trimming removed 0 bases at V and 8 bases at J, with 15 bases between. Germline CDR1 is SGHRS and CDR2 is YFSETQ. The CDR3 here is CASSLEAGGHEPQHF. The CDR3 DNA sequence: TGCGCCAGCAGCTTGGAGGCCGGGGGGCATGAGCCCCAGCATTTT.

This clonotype has at least ten counts. The rearrangement links TRBV5-1 to TRBJ1-2; 7 bases are shared with TRBD1. The CDR3 spans 14 residues. Germline V lookup: CDR1 SGHRS, CDR2 YFSETQ. J gave up 2 bases and V 3 bases, and 4 bases lay outside the gene matches. CDR3 nucleotides: TGCGCCAGCAGCTCTTCACAGGGGAACTATGGCTACACCTTC. It specifies CASSSSQGNYGYTF.

This clonotype occurred many times. The rearrangement links TRBV24-1 to TRBJ2-3, with 7 bases lining up with TRBD2. The trim removed 6 bases at V and 1 base at J, leaving 3 bases unmatched. Germline V CDR1 and CDR2: KGHDR, SFDVKD. The CDR3 spans 14 residues. The CDR3 here is CATSWGGGTDTQYF. For the CDR3, the DNA is TGTGCCACCAGTTGGGGGGGGGGCACAGATACGCAGTATTTT.

By share, this clonotype ranks as medium-sized. The chain recombines TRBV7-2 with TRBJ2-7; D gene uncertain. Germline CDR1 reads SGHTA; CDR2 reads FQGNSA. Trimming took 5 bases from V and 3 from J, leaving 8 bases between them. The CDR3 length is 12 residues. The CDR3 DNA follows: TGTGCCAGCAGCAAAGACGGCTACGAGCAGTACTTC. Protein: CASSKDGYEQYF. The complete variable domain, with remaining parts taken from reference TRBV7-2 and TRBJ2-7, reads GAGVSQSPSNKVTEKGKDVELRCDPISGHTALYWYRQSLGQGLEFLIYFQGNSAPDKSGLPSDRFSAERTGGSVSTLTIQRTQQEDSAVYLCASSKDGYEQYFGPGTRLTVT.

This clonotype was picked up many times. V usage is TRBV5-1 and J usage is TRBJ2-7; D not certain. Germline CDR1 reads SGHRS; CDR2 reads YFSETQ. The CDR3 has 11 residues. Deletions cut 5 bases from V and 6 bases from J, with 9 bases between. CDR3 loop: CASRGESEQYF. CDR3 DNA sequence: TGCGCCAGCAGAGGAGAAAGCGAGCAGTACTTC.

In this sample, this clonotype turned up many times. V is TRBV6-5 and J is TRBJ1-1; perhaps TRBD1 as D (5 bases). The CDR3 runs to 14 residues. V was clipped by 2 bases and J by 5 bases, with 12 bases between them. CDR1 and CDR2 from the germline V gene are MNHEY and SVGAGI. The CDR3 sequence is CASSYQDSSTEAFF. The DNA for the CDR3 is TGTGCCAGCAGTTACCAAGACAGTTCAACTGAAGCTTTCTTT.

This clonotype was counted ten times or more. The rearrangement links TRBV20-1 to TRBJ2-1; D ambiguous. The V gene lost 0 bases and the J gene lost 9 bases, with 12 bases spanning the gap. CDR1 is DFQATT and CDR2 is SNEGSKA in the germline V gene (reference sequence). This CDR3 is built from 13 residues. The CDR3 DNA reads TGCAGTGCTAGAGAACCGAGGCCTGCTGAGCAGTTCTTC. Translated: CSAREPRPAEQFF.